This TCR beta chain originates from a study of T cell responses to AZD1222 COVID-19 vaccine (dated by TCRdb to 2020 to 2023). About the study as a whole: AZD1222 recipients with second doses at about 4 weeks or about 12 weeks were pooled, because spike-specific TCR depth and breadth did not differ between schedules. TCR sequencing covered fewer than 250 trial participants: some 210 given two doses of AZD1222 and 26 given two doses of MenACWY control vaccine. Trial participants were enrolled by age into subgroups of 18-55, 56-69 and 70-plus years, and around 150, 29 and 61 TCR-sequenced participants, respectively, were included in these subgroups.

From its cysteine to its phenylalanine, the CDR3 spans 13 amino acids. Only CDR3 DNA is held: 39 bases, read in frame from base 1. Per the germline V gene (reference sequence), SGHNT is the CDR1 and YYREEE is the CDR2. Deletion took 0 bases off V and 3 bases off J, with a span of 6 bases between the germline ends. On the study overall, not on this receptor specifically: Reportedly, almost half of the unique spike-specific TCRs recognized epitopes lying outside the regions that are mutated in the B.1.351 and B.1.1.7 variants. The whole spike protein was spanned by vaccine-associated CD4 TCRs, and dominant responses were seen in regions 160-218 and 743-854. In the small 56-69-year group, the increase in depth fell short of significance, most likely because of low power. Most participants were white British and females outnumbered males, and the authors suggested that clonal diversity may have been underestimated. Spike-specific TCR breadth and depth rose significantly after two AZD1222 doses compared with day 0 and with MenACWY recipients. Because no samples from the day 14 peak response were available, repertoires could be characterized only after the peak T cell response. Only 5 to 7 AZD1222 recipients were SARS-CoV-2 seropositive at baseline, limiting conclusions about previously exposed vaccinees.

The CDR3 regions of human TCRbeta chains were analyzed by immunosequencing. On the study's bioinformatics: TCRs in the repertoires were compared against a reference library of SARS-CoV-2-specific TCRs that had been generated with the MIRA antigen-specificity platform. Breadth meant the fraction of unique TCRs that were SARS-CoV-2-associated, whereas depth meant the fraction of total T cells that were SARS-CoV-2-associated. Each spike-specific TCR was assigned to its reactive spike region and to a CD4 or CD8 class using the MIRA data. Log10-transformed breadth and depth values were compared by one-way ANOVA with Sidak's multiple comparisons tests. The table was pulled from immuneACCESS by TCRdb, which kept in-frame rearrangements only. Such tables lose some clones; where checked, under half of the loss comes from unresolved V genes, and the rest has no known cause. The D gene and trimming were derived from the DNA, and the V and J assignments and clone size from that table. Across this sample there are some 100,000 clones, with around nine tenths seen only once. The ten largest clones represent about 3% of the sample.

As concerns this clone: Its target antigen remains unknown. Base qualities are missing; no much larger clone stands one base away.

Per the publication, the time point label means: baseline before first vaccination. Vaccinee samples were obtained from the UK trials COV001 and COV002, which included a single-blind randomized controlled phase 2/3 trial of AZD1222 (ChAdOx1 nCoV-19) in healthy adults. For TCRbeta chain sequencing, PBMC samples were collected from trial participants at day 0 and at day 28 after the second dose. The material was peripheral blood, obtained on day 0 of AZD1222 vaccination. This clonotype originated in an adult in good health. The chain was built from TRBV5-4 and TRBJ1-2, with the D segment identity uncertain. The DNA is TGTGCCAGCAGCTTGGGCCAGCACTATGGCTACACCTTC. It translates to CASSLGQHYGYTF.